The 4 T cell receptor beta chains in this list originate from one sample, sequenced in a study of T-cell memory formation after mild COVID-19. Using its own MiXCR run on the 5' RACE reads, TCRdb lists one record per CDR3 protein. This sample has hundreds of thousands of distinct CDR3 sequences, with more than 20% found just once. The sequenced material came from PBMCs or a T cell subset sorted from them (not recorded which). These receptors were collected from a man aged 18 to 35 who had mild COVID-19 (a few samples of this study predate the infection). Cell type and time point are not known.

This clonotype was observed many times. V and J are TRBV7-2 and TRBJ1-2; no clear D gene. Germline CDR1 and CDR2: SGHTA and FQGNSA. The CDR3 length is 13 residues. Trimming pared 5 bases from V and 5 bases from J, leaving 12 bases between. The CDR3 coding sequence is TGTGCCAGCAGCCCAACCGGGCCATATGGCTACACCTTC. Its protein product is CASSPTGPYGYTF.

With regard to this clonotype: A much larger clone lies one base from this, so it may be a read error. As DNA, the CDR3 is TGTGCCAGCACCTATAGCAATCAGCCCCAGCATTTT. Translating it yields CASTYSNQPQHF. V usage is TRBV12-3 or TRBV12-4 and J usage is TRBJ1-5; D not resolved. This CDR3 has 12 residues. Deletions cut 7 bases from V and 0 bases from J, with 4 bases between.

This chain joins TRBV28 and TRBJ2-7; D is unclear. The length of the CDR3 is 12 residues. Germline CDR1 reads MDHEN; CDR2 reads SYDVKM. V lost 6 bases and J 1 base, leaving 7 bases between the germline ends. In nucleotides, the CDR3 is TGTGCCAGCAGCATGGATTCCTACGAGCAGTACGTC. Translated, it gives CASSMDSYEQYV.

In its sample, this clonotype was seen a few times. The V and J genes are TRBV2 and TRBJ2-5; either TRBD1 or TRBD2 may fit D (7 bases each). This CDR3 has 13 residues. Germline V CDR1 and CDR2: SNHLY, FYNNEI. V lost 11 bases and J lost 5, with 18 bases in between. The CDR3 protein is CAGGEGGSETQYF. CDR3 in DNA: TGTGCCGGGGGGGAAGGGGGCTCGGAGACCCAGTACTTC.